One and the same sample provided the 13 T cell receptor beta chains below, sequenced in a study of CD8+CD57+ T cells in acquired aplastic anemia. Genomic DNA, serving as template, underwent TCR beta VDJ and CDR3 profiling. TCRdb reanalysed the reads using MiXCR and keeps one entry per CDR3 protein. Here the sample spans around 430,000 distinct CDR3 sequences, more than 25% being singletons. Flow cytometry had shown expanded CD8+CD57+ cells in the patients chosen for sequencing. The sample was sorted CD4+, CD8+, or CD8+CD57+ T cells (not recorded which) from PBMCs. The receptor set was obtained from a human donor with aplastic anemia.

This clonotype was counted at least ten times. V gene TRBV29-1 combines with J gene TRBJ1-2; TRBD1 matches 7 bases. Per the germline V gene, CDR1 is SQVTM and CDR2 is ANQGSEA. The trim removed 0 bases at V and 5 bases at J, leaving 6 bases unmatched. The CDR3 sequence is 14 residues long. The CDR3: CSVEDQGRGYGYTF. DNA for the CDR3: TGCAGCGTTGAAGATCAGGGCAGGGGGTATGGCTACACCTTC.

This clonotype was seen at least ten times. The chain combines TRBV7-2 with TRBJ2-3; D possibly corresponds to TRBD2 (6 bases). The V end was cut by 4 bases, the J end by 0 bases, with 8 bases between. The germline CDR1 and CDR2 sequences are SGHTA and FQGNSA. The CDR3 has 14 residues. The CDR3 bases are TGTGCCAGCAGCTCAGGGACTAGCACAGATACGCAGTATTTT. Protein product: CASSSGTSTDTQYF.

The chain joins TRBV25-1 to TRBJ1-1, with 9 bases aligning to TRBD1. The CDR3 has 15 amino acids. The V segment lost 1 base and the J segment 4 bases; nucleotides outside the gene matches: 4. Per the germline V gene, CDR1 is MGHDK and CDR2 is SYGVNS. CDR3 nucleotide sequence: TGTGCCAGCAGTGAATTGGGACAGGGAGCCACTGAAGCTTTCTTT. Amino acids: CASSELGQGATEAFF.

Many counts were recorded for this clonotype. The chain carries TRBV20-1 and TRBJ1-5, with D unresolved. Trimming cost V 5 bases and J 3 bases, with 11 bases left between them. CDR1 is DFQATT and CDR2 is SNEGSKA in the germline V gene (reference sequence). The CDR3 totals 13 residues. The CDR3 region is CSAAYGFNQPQHF. The CDR3 bases are TGCAGTGCTGCGTACGGGTTCAATCAGCCCCAGCATTTT.

Many counts were recorded for this clonotype. The junction departs from germline at one end; a sequencing error may be responsible. This sequence joins TRBV2 and TRBJ2-7, with TRBD2 matching over 8 bases. Germline-derived CDR1 and CDR2 are SNHLY and FYNNEI. The CDR3 spans 15 residues. The CDR3 reads CASSLTSGSGYEQYF. DNA for the CDR3: TGCGCCAGCAGCTTAACAAGCGGGAGTGGCTACGAGCAGTACTTC.

The rearrangement joins TRBV7-8 to TRBJ2-2; no clear D. Germline V CDR1 and CDR2: SGHVS, FQNEAQ. This CDR3 has 12 residues. Between the trimmed V and J ends, which lost 5 bases and 7 bases, there was a span of 8 bases. The CDR3 nucleotides are TGTGCCAGCAGCATATGGGACGGGGAGCTGTTTTTT. Protein: CASSIWDGELFF.

This clonotype was counted at least ten times. The rearrangement uses TRBV2 and TRBJ1-5, with D perhaps matching TRBD1 (5 bases). Trimming cost V 5 bases and J 3 bases, with 8 bases left between them. Germline CDR1 is SNHLY and CDR2 is FYNNEI. The CDR3 has 13 amino acids. CDR3 sequence (DNA): TGTGCCAGCAGTCGGGACTTCAATCAGCCCCAGCATTTT. Encoded protein: CASSRDFNQPQHF. Full variable domain (remainder filled in from reference TRBV2 and TRBJ1-5): EPEVTQTPSHQVTQMGQEVILRCVPISNHLYFYWYRQILGQKVEFLVSFYNNEISEKSEIFDDQFSVERPDGSNFTLKIRSTKLEDSAMYFCASSRDFNQPQHFGDGTRLSIL.

The J gene is TRBJ2-5, the V gene TRBV20-1; D is possibly TRBD1 or TRBD2 (6 bases each). Trimming left V 6 bases short and J 5 bases short, with 19 bases between. In germline, CDR1 is DFQATT, CDR2 SNEGSKA (reference sequence). The CDR3 has 14 residues. CDR3 in amino acids: CSAERGAGSETQYF. The CDR3 bases are TGCAGTGCCGAAAGGGGGGCCGGATCTGAGACCCAGTACTTC.

This clonotype was seen a single time. In this CDR3 the conserved last residue, phenylalanine or tryptophan, is missing, so a read error is likely. No DNA is shown, since the ends of the CDR3 on it are uncertain; the CDR3 is the one TCRdb lists. The chain has TRBV2 and TRBJ2-4; TRBD1, as called in the table, went unchecked against the DNA. Per germline, CDR1 SNHLY and CDR2 FYNNEI. The CDR3 has 15 amino acids, counting both end residues. CDR3 sequence reads: CASKKGQGQKHSVQI.

This clonotype was observed a few times. The CDR3 DNA is TGTGCCAGCAGCTTAGGACATGGCTACACCTTC. It specifies CASSLGHGYTF. The chain combines TRBV13 with TRBJ1-2, with unresolved D. This CDR3 spans 11 amino acids. The V and J ends lost 0 bases and 6 bases respectively, with 2 bases between them. Germline CDR1 PRHDT, CDR2 FYEKMQ (reference sequence).

This clonotype was counted a few times. One junction end does not reproduce the germline sequence, and a read error may be involved. The chain joins TRBV27 to TRBJ2-7, with D possibly being TRBD2 (6 bases). CDR1 is MNHEY, CDR2 SMNVEV, per germline (reference sequence). This CDR3 region has 14 residues. The CDR3 reads CASSLRRGGYEQYF. The CDR3, as DNA: TGTGCCAGCAGTTTACGACGGGGAGGATACGAACAGTACTTC.

The rearrangement joins TRBV20-1 to TRBJ2-2; 9 nucleotides line up with TRBD1. V dropped 6 bases and J dropped 1; count of bases not matched to a gene: 9. The CDR3 totals 16 residues. CDR1 and CDR2 (germline): DFQATT, SNEGSKA (reference sequence). The CDR3 bases are TGCAGTGCCAGCGGACGGACAGGGGAGAACACCGGGGAGCTGTTTTTT. It is translated as CSASGRTGENTGELFF.

The table lists this clonotype with a count of one. V and J are TRBV20-1 and TRBJ2-7; no firm D call. Trimming took 5 bases from V and 5 from J, leaving 19 bases between them. The CDR3 loop spans 14 amino acids. Germline CDR1 and CDR2: DFQATT and SNEGSKA (reference sequence). This chain's CDR3 is CSAPRAPLGNEQYF. The CDR3 nucleotides are TGCAGTGCTCCTCGGGCGCCCTTGGGGAACGAGCAGTACTTC.